These 21 T cell receptor beta chains came from one sample sequenced in a study of radiotherapy plus CTLA-4 blockade in lung cancer. Profiling relied on immunoSEQ multiplex PCR, and the TCRdb table lists in-frame clones only, not all of them. The data contain about 85,000 clones, around 87% of them singletons. The source material was peripheral blood, sampled from a patient treated with radiotherapy plus ipilimumab. The receptor source for this set is a human donor with non-small cell lung cancer who had a partial response to radiotherapy plus ipilimumab.

This clone was counted only a few times. V is TRBV4-2 and J is TRBJ1-4, with no clear D. CDR1 is LGHNA and CDR2 is YNFKEQ in the germline V gene. The CDR3 spans 14 residues. The germline V and J ends were trimmed by 5 bases and 6 bases, with 13 bases remaining between them. The CDR3 region has the DNA TGTGCCAGCAGCGTATCGGACTCCCATGAAAAACTGTTTTTT. This gives the protein CASSVSDSHEKLFF.

The V call is TRBV7-9, the J call TRBJ2-3, with 8 bases identical to TRBD2. CDR1 and CDR2 (germline): SEHNR, FQNEAQ (reference sequence). The CDR3 spans 16 residues. Trimming at V came to 5 bases and at J to 4 bases, leaving 11 bases not matched to a gene. The CDR3 DNA follows: TGTGCCAGCAGCGACGTACGAGCGGGAGACCCAGATACGCAGTATTTT. Amino acids: CASSDVRAGDPDTQYF.

The chain joins TRBV7-2 to TRBJ2-1, with TRBD2 identical over 9 bases. CDR1 and CDR2 from the germline V gene are SGHTA and FQGNSA. The CDR3 sequence is 15 residues long. The ends lost 6 bases at V and 8 bases at J; junction bases unmatched: 11. CDR3 loop: CASSMTSGSVDEQFF. The CDR3 DNA sequence: TGTGCCAGCAGTATGACTAGCGGATCCGTGGATGAGCAGTTCTTC.

This chain joins TRBV2 and TRBJ2-5; 14 bases are shared with TRBD2. This CDR3 contains 18 residues. Germline CDR1 reads SNHLY; CDR2 reads FYNNEI. V lost 5 bases, J lost 3 bases, and 11 bases stayed unmatched. The CDR3 is CASSSGTSGRGAKETQYF. CDR3 coding DNA: TGTGCCAGCAGTTCCGGGACTAGCGGGAGAGGGGCCAAAGAGACCCAGTACTTC.

The gene calls are TRBV10-3 and TRBJ2-2; D gene ambiguous. The CDR3 consists of 15 residues. Trimming shortened V by 5 bases and J by 0 bases, and 10 bases separated the two germline ends. From germline, CDR1 is ENHRY and CDR2 SYGVKD. The CDR3 DNA reads as TGTGCCATCAGTTTGGGCCCGTCGAACACCGGGGAGCTGTTTTTT. Translating gives CAISLGPSNTGELFF.

The chain joins TRBV9 to TRBJ1-3; no clear D gene. V lost 3 bases and J lost 4, with 17 bases in between. The CDR3 consists of 16 residues. Germline lookup yields CDR1 SGDLS and CDR2 YYNGEE. This chain's CDR3 is CASSAEESRAGNTIYF. The CDR3 coding sequence is TGTGCCAGCAGCGCGGAGGAAAGTCGTGCGGGAAACACCATATATTTT.

The chain recombines TRBV19 with TRBJ1-5, with TRBD1 identical over 12 bases. Germline CDR1 and CDR2: LNHDA and SQIVND (reference sequence). The CDR3 contains 13 residues. Germline trimming cut 10 bases from V and 7 bases from J; bases unmatched to any gene: 5. The CDR3 DNA is TGTGCCATTGGGACAGGGGGCATCCAGCCCCAGCATTTT. Protein: CAIGTGGIQPQHF.

J is TRBJ2-3 and V is TRBV9; possibly TRBD2 for D (6 bases). Germline-derived CDR1 and CDR2 are SGDLS and YYNGEE. This CDR3 has 22 amino acids. V was pared by 2 bases and J by 2 bases, with 33 bases between. CDR3 loop: CASSVTTSKIAGTRMLTDTQYF. The CDR3 DNA follows: TGTGCCAGCAGCGTGACCACCTCAAAAATTGCGGGAACACGAATGCTCACAGATACGCAGTATTTT.

The rearrangement joins TRBV27 to TRBJ1-4; 9 positions agree with TRBD1. The CDR3 has 15 amino acids. The V segment lost 6 bases and the J segment 10 bases; nucleotides outside the gene matches: 12. Looked up from germline, CDR1 is MNHEY and CDR2 is SMNVEV (reference sequence). CDR3 sequence (DNA): TGTGCCAGCAGCTCCACAGGGGGCCCGGGCGGAAAACTGTTTTTT. This translates into CASSSTGGPGGKLFF.

The genes are TRBV7-8 and TRBJ1-1; possible D gene TRBD1, 6 bases. The CDR3 has 16 residues. Per germline, CDR1 SGHVS and CDR2 FQNEAQ. The ends were cut back, 4 bases at V and 5 bases at J, with 20 bases in the middle. CDR3 sequence (DNA): TGTGCCAGCAGCTCCCCCCGGGGGGCTGGAGGTACTGAAGCTTTCTTT. Protein: CASSSPRGAGGTEAFF. Supplemented by reference TRBV7-8 and TRBJ1-1, the full variable domain reads GAGVSQSPRYKVAKRGQDVALRCDPISGHVSLFWYQQALGQGPEFLTYFQNEAQLDKSGLPSDRFFAERPEGSVSTLKIQRTQQEDSAVYLCASSSPRGAGGTEAFFGQGTRLTVV.

This chain connects TRBV6-5 to TRBJ2-7, with D unclear. Per germline, CDR1 MNHEY and CDR2 SVGAGI. The V gene lost 9 bases and the J gene lost 0 bases, with 15 bases spanning the gap. The CDR3 is made up of 14 amino acids. CDR3 in DNA: TGTGCCAGTCGCCGGTTTCGTGGCTCCTACGAGCAGTACTTC. Protein product: CASRRFRGSYEQYF.

This clone came up a few times. V is TRBV27 and J is TRBJ2-3; D is unclear. CDR3 size: 14 residues. Germline loops: CDR1 MNHEY, CDR2 SMNVEV (reference sequence). Trimming removed 5 bases at V and 4 bases at J, with 13 bases between. The CDR3 reads CASSPTPIADTQYF. The CDR3 DNA sequence: TGTGCCAGCAGTCCTACTCCCATTGCAGATACGCAGTATTTT.

The chain has TRBV6-6 and TRBJ1-4; a weak D match, TRBD1 (5 bases). The germline CDR1 and CDR2 sequences are MNHNY and SVGAGI (reference sequence). CDR3 size: 13 residues. The germline V and J ends were trimmed by 3 bases and 5 bases, with 7 bases remaining between them. The CDR3: CASSYNRNEKLFF. The CDR3 region has the DNA TGTGCCAGCAGTTATAACAGGAATGAAAAACTGTTTTTT.

The V and J genes are TRBV2 and TRBJ2-7; 7 positions agree with TRBD1. This CDR3 has 14 amino acids. CDR1 and CDR2 from the germline V gene are SNHLY and FYNNEI. With V trimmed by 7 bases and J by 3 bases, 9 bases remained unmatched. The CDR3 sequence: CASKTGTANYEQYF. The CDR3 bases are TGTGCCAGCAAAACCGGGACAGCTAACTACGAGCAGTACTTC.

This rearrangement joins TRBV18 to TRBJ1-1; D gene uncertain. Germline V gene data show CDR1 as KGHSH and CDR2 as LQKENI. This CDR3 is built from 12 residues. Trimming cost V 2 bases and J 4 bases, with 5 bases left between them. The CDR3 protein is CASSPWATEAFF. The CDR3 DNA is TGTGCCAGCTCACCATGGGCCACTGAAGCTTTCTTT. Full variable domain (missing parts from reference TRBV18 and TRBJ1-1): NAGVMQNPRHLVRRRGQEARLRCSPMKGHSHVYWYRQLPEEGLKFMVYLQKENIIDESGMPKERFSAEFPKEGPSILRIQQVVRGDSAAYFCASSPWATEAFFGQGTRLTVV.

This chain connects TRBV19 to TRBJ1-2, with TRBD1 matching over 7 bases. CDR1 and CDR2 (germline): LNHDA, SQIVND (reference sequence). V trimming: 3 bases; J trimming: 5 bases; junction bases outside the gene matches: 3. CDR3 size: 13 residues. The CDR3 sequence: CASSIQTGYGYTF. The CDR3 nucleotides read TGTGCCAGTAGTATTCAGACAGGGTATGGCTACACCTTC. The entire variable domain, with the rest obtained from reference TRBV19 and TRBJ1-2, is as follows: DGGITQSPKYLFRKEGQNVTLSCEQNLNHDAMYWYRQDPGQGLRLIYYSQIVNDFQKGDIAEGYSVSREKKESFPLTVTSAQKNPTAFYLCASSIQTGYGYTFGSGTRLTVV.

V usage is TRBV6-5 and J usage is TRBJ2-7, with a possible D match to TRBD2 (5 bases). V lost 5 bases and J lost 5, with 7 bases in between. Germline-derived CDR1 and CDR2 are MNHEY and SVGAGI. The CDR3 extends over 11 amino acids. CDR3: CASSEADEQYV. The CDR3 region has the DNA TGTGCCAGCAGTGAAGCGGACGAGCAGTACGTC.

The rearrangement links TRBV7-8 to TRBJ2-5; TRBD1 might be the D (6 bases). The J call may be in error: the DNA end matches TRBJ2-7 better. This CDR3 comprises 14 residues. CDR1 SGHVS and CDR2 FQNEAQ come from the germline V gene. CDR3 sequence (DNA): TGTGCCAGCAGCTTACAACAGGGTAACTACGAGCAGTACTTC. Translated: CASSLQQGNYEQYF.

The rearrangement links TRBV14 to TRBJ1-1, with 8 bases that match TRBD1. The length of the CDR3 is 14 residues. The trim removed 4 bases at V and 5 bases at J, leaving 6 bases unmatched. Germline-derived CDR1 and CDR2 are SGHDN and FVKESK. The CDR3 DNA sequence: TGTGCCAGCAGCCCCGGACAGGGTATAACTGAAGCTTTCTTT. Translation: CASSPGQGITEAFF.

This chain uses TRBV9 with TRBJ2-2; 12 bases fit TRBD1. J was trimmed by 5 bases and V by 0 bases; bases with no gene match: 5. The CDR3 is made up of 17 amino acids. Per the germline V gene, CDR1 is SGDLS and CDR2 is YYNGEE. The CDR3 sequence: CASSVDGTGGWTGELFF. The CDR3 region has the DNA TGTGCCAGCAGCGTAGATGGGACAGGGGGCTGGACCGGGGAGCTGTTTTTT.

The chain carries TRBV6-4 and TRBJ2-1; TRBD2 matches at 9 bases. The CDR3 loop spans 16 amino acids. J was trimmed by 8 bases and V by 0 bases; bases with no gene match: 8. Germline V gene lookup returns CDR1 MRHNA and CDR2 SNTAGT. This CDR3 is CASSDSSAGGPDEQFF. The CDR3 nucleotides read TGTGCCAGCAGTGACTCATCGGCGGGAGGGCCGGATGAGCAGTTCTTC.